The rows below give T cell receptor beta chains drawn from one sample of a study of blood T cell repertoires in COVID-19. TCRdb keeps only in-frame clones here, not all; method: immunoSEQ multiplex PCR. The sample has roughly 300,000 clones, 65% to 90% seen once. The specimen sequenced was PBMCs or T cells enriched from blood (not recorded which). Receptor source: a woman under 30 who had recovered from COVID-19. Both conserved end residues are part of each CDR3. Each record gives: CDR3 length, clone size, V gene, CDR3 protein. Expanded clones get a size class; other rows say once, few or many, or leave the size out.

CDR3 length: 14; clone size: .; V gene: TRBV2; CDR3 protein: CASRNREANYGYTF
CDR3 length: 14; clone size: .; V gene: TRBV3-1/TRBV3-2; CDR3 protein: CASSRSGELYGYTF
CDR3 length: 13; clone size: .; V gene: TRBV27; CDR3 protein: CASRVGANYGYTF
CDR3 length: 16; clone size: .; V gene: TRBV11-2; CDR3 protein: CASSSPSAATYNEQFF
CDR3 length: 15; clone size: .; V gene: TRBV27; CDR3 protein: CASSLARGINQPQHF
CDR3 length: 16; clone size: .; V gene: TRBV2; CDR3 protein: CASSPWGGLAGHPQYF
CDR3 length: 14; clone size: .; V gene: TRBV19; CDR3 protein: CASSIQAKEYEQYF
CDR3 length: 15; clone size: .; V gene: TRBV11-2; CDR3 protein: CASSSRTGPNQPQHF
CDR3 length: 15; clone size: .; V gene: TRBV7-3; CDR3 protein: CASSSSGLAPNEQFF
CDR3 length: 14; clone size: .; V gene: TRBV2; CDR3 protein: CASSEDGRNTEAFF
CDR3 length: 22; clone size: .; V gene: TRBV4-1; CDR3 protein: CASSQPPLSRAGGPFSTDTQYF
CDR3 length: 17; clone size: .; V gene: TRBV14; CDR3 protein: CASSQDLVRQPQETQYF
CDR3 length: 13; clone size: .; V gene: TRBV25-1; CDR3 protein: CASTPTANTEAFF
CDR3 length: 14; clone size: once; V gene: TRBV10-3; CDR3 protein: CAISDPRNNYGYTF
CDR3 length: 11; clone size: .; V gene: TRBV12-3/TRBV12-4; CDR3 protein: CASSLNGAYTF
CDR3 length: 18; clone size: .; V gene: TRBV7-9; CDR3 protein: CASDSPGLAGGGTDTQYF
CDR3 length: 17; clone size: .; V gene: TRBV3-1/TRBV3-2; CDR3 protein: CASSQARTGGFNEKLFF
CDR3 length: 13; clone size: .; V gene: TRBV19; CDR3 protein: CASSVVFHTEAFF
CDR3 length: 21; clone size: few; V gene: TRBV7-6; CDR3 protein: CASSLVSKPPPFGTGNSPLHF
CDR3 length: 16; clone size: once; V gene: TRBV19; CDR3 protein: CASSIDQGQGTDTQYF
CDR3 length: 14; clone size: .; V gene: TRBV7-3; CDR3 protein: CASSLMPGYNEQFF